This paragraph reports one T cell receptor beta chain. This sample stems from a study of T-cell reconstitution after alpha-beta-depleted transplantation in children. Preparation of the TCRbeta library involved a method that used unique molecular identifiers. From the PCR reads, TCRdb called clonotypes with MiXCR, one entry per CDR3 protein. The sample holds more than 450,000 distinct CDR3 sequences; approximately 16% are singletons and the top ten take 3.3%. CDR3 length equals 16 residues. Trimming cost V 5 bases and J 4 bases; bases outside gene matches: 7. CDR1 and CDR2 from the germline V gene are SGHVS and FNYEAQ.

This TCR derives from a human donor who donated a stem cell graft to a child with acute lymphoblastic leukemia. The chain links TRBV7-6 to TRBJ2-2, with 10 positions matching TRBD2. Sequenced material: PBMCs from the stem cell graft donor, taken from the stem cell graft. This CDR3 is CASSKGLAEGTGELFF. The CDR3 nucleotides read TGTGCCAGCAGCAAAGGACTAGCGGAGGGCACCGGGGAGCTGTTTTTT.